What follows is one T cell receptor beta chain and its context. Its target is unknown. TCRdb's copy holds only in-frame clones and misses some; the assay was immunoSEQ multiplex PCR. The data show about 170,000 clones, with roughly 92% seen just once and 1.6% held by the top ten. These data come from a study of T cell responses to AZD1222 COVID-19 vaccine. General observations from the study: No repertoire was sampled before or during the peak T cell response, only after it.

The V gene lost 0 bases and the J gene lost 7 bases, with 5 bases spanning the gap. CDR1 LNHDA and CDR2 SQIVND come from the germline V gene (reference sequence). The CDR3 covers 12 residues. This clonotype originated in an adult in good health. V is TRBV19 and J is TRBJ2-3; possible D gene TRBD2, 5 bases. Sequences were derived from peripheral blood, sampled on day 0 of AZD1222 vaccination. DNA of the CDR3: TGTGCCAGTAGTATAGACGGGAATACGCAGTATTTT. Its protein product is CASSIDGNTQYF.